The 15 T cell receptor beta chains below were found in one sample sequenced in a study of blood T cell repertoires in COVID-19 (dated by TCRdb to the early 2020s). The method was the immunoSEQ multiplex PCR assay. TCRdb mirrors the immuneACCESS table, restricted to in-frame sequences. Some clones are absent from its copies; in checked studies, under half trace to an unresolved V gene, and the reason for the others is unknown. In all, the sample holds around 40,000 clones, and about 90% of those were seen once. Jointly, the top ten make up about 11% of the sample. The sequenced sample consisted of peripheral blood. The receptors derive from a human donor in a cohort sampled during active COVID-19.

In DNA, the CDR3 is TGTGCCAGCAGCTTATTGACAGGGGGCCTCCTCACAGATACGCAGTATTTT. Translation gives CASSLLTGGLLTDTQYF. The V and J genes are TRBV13 and TRBJ2-3; 10 positions match TRBD1. V shed 2 bases, J shed 2 bases, and the junction held 7 bases outside the gene matches. Germline CDR1 PRHDT, CDR2 FYEKMQ (reference sequence). This CDR3 comprises 17 residues.

This clone appeared once. The genes are TRBV4-3 and TRBJ2-3, with 9 bases that match TRBD2. CDR3 length: 15 residues. Germline-derived CDR1 and CDR2 are LGHNA and YSLEER. Trimming removed 2 bases from V and 6 bases from J; junction bases left unmatched: 6. The CDR3 is CASSQLAGRRDTQYF. The CDR3 DNA follows: TGCGCCAGCAGCCAACTAGCGGGGCGGCGGGATACGCAGTATTTT.

This clone was detected only once. The V gene is TRBV5-6, the J gene TRBJ2-3; unclear D gene. The germline V gene encodes CDR1 SGHDT and CDR2 YYEEEE. The ends were cut back, 2 bases at V and 2 bases at J, with 21 bases in the middle. CDR3 length: 18 amino acids. This CDR3 reads CASSFSMTFLANTDTQYF. CDR3 sequence (DNA): TGTGCCAGCAGCTTTTCGATGACTTTTTTGGCGAACACAGATACGCAGTATTTT.

The chain has TRBV3-1 (or the pseudogene TRBV3-2) and TRBJ2-2, with 7 bases fitting TRBD1. Germline trimming cut 6 bases from V and 7 bases from J; bases unmatched to any gene: 5. The germline V gene encodes CDR1 LGHDT and CDR2 YNNKEL (reference sequence). There are 13 residues in the CDR3. The CDR3 protein is CASRQGYGGELFF. CDR3 sequence (DNA): TGTGCCAGCAGACAGGGGTACGGCGGGGAGCTGTTTTTT.

V and J are TRBV4-3 and TRBJ1-1, with a possible D match to TRBD1 (5 bases). Trimming removed 3 bases at V and 0 bases at J, with 11 bases between. Germline V gene data show CDR1 as LGHNA and CDR2 as YSLEER. The CDR3 length is 15 residues. CDR3 sequence: CASSQASGVNTEAFF. CDR3 DNA sequence: TGCGCCAGCAGCCAGGCCTCGGGGGTGAACACTGAAGCTTTCTTT.

This clone was seen only once. V gene TRBV7-2 combines with J gene TRBJ2-1; D might be TRBD2 (5 bases). Trimming shortened V by 5 bases and J by 7 bases, and 15 bases separated the two germline ends. Germline V lookup: CDR1 SGHTA, CDR2 FQGNSA. The CDR3 runs to 14 residues. CDR3 DNA sequence: TGTGCCAGCAGCACGCGGAGGACGACGAATGAGCAGTTCTTC. Translating gives CASSTRRTTNEQFF.

The V gene is TRBV5-1, the J gene TRBJ2-1, with TRBD1 matching over 7 bases. Germline assignment: CDR1 SGHRS and CDR2 YFSETQ. Losses at the gene ends were 4 bases for V and 9 bases for J; bases not matched to a gene: 7. CDR3 length: 13 residues. CDR3 bases: TGCGCCAGCAGCATCGACAGGGTAGGTGAGCAGTTCTTC. Translated, it gives CASSIDRVGEQFF.

This chain connects TRBV20-1 to TRBJ2-5; D perhaps matches TRBD1 (6 bases). The V end lost 5 bases, the J end lost 5 bases, and 9 bases lay between the germline ends. The length of the CDR3 is 11 residues. Per germline, CDR1 DFQATT and CDR2 SNEGSKA (reference sequence). CDR3 bases: TGCAGTGCTCATCAGGGGGAGACCCAGTACTTC. This codes for CSAHQGETQYF.

V is TRBV9 and J is TRBJ1-5; perhaps TRBD1 as D (6 bases). The length of the CDR3 is 15 residues. Trimming removed 0 bases at V and 4 bases at J, with 11 bases between. Germline values: CDR1 SGDLS, CDR2 YYNGEE. CDR3 protein: CASSVGGQLNQPQHF. CDR3 DNA sequence: TGTGCCAGCAGCGTAGGAGGACAGCTTAATCAGCCCCAGCATTTT.

This chain links TRBV24-1 with TRBJ1-5; D not certain. Looked up from germline, CDR1 is KGHDR and CDR2 is SFDVKD. The CDR3 extends over 14 amino acids. The V end lost 8 bases, the J end lost 0 bases, and 10 bases lay between the germline ends. The CDR3 region is CATTEEISNQPQHF. The CDR3 DNA follows: TGTGCCACCACGGAGGAGATTAGCAATCAGCCCCAGCATTTT.

CDR3 loop: CASSQLSYEQYF. In nucleotides, the CDR3 is TGTGCCAGCAGCCAACTATCCTACGAGCAGTACTTC. The rearrangement links TRBV3-1 (or the pseudogene TRBV3-2) to TRBJ2-7; no clear D gene. V dropped 2 bases and J dropped 1 base, with 3 bases sitting between them. There are 12 residues in the CDR3. Germline assignment: CDR1 LGHDT and CDR2 YNNKEL (reference sequence).

The gene calls are TRBV2 and TRBJ1-2; D ambiguous. With 5 bases removed from V and 6 bases from J, the gap between germline ends came to 13 bases. The CDR3 runs to 13 residues. The germline V gene encodes CDR1 SNHLY and CDR2 FYNNEI. CDR3 residues: CASSFGVFNGYTF. The CDR3 nucleotides read TGTGCCAGCAGTTTCGGGGTTTTTAATGGCTACACCTTC.

V and J are TRBV9 and TRBJ1-4; 12 nucleotides align to TRBD1. The germline gives CDR1 SGDLS, CDR2 YYNGEE. The CDR3 is made up of 15 amino acids. V lost 4 bases, J lost 8 bases, and 6 bases stayed unmatched. For the CDR3, the DNA is TGTGCCAGCAGCCCCCAGGGACAGGGGGCAGAAAAACTGTTTTTT. It codes for CASSPQGQGAEKLFF. The complete variable domain, with remaining parts taken from reference TRBV9 and TRBJ1-4, reads DSGVTQTPKHLITATGQRVTLRCSPRSGDLSVYWYQQSLDQGLQFLIQYYNGEERAKGNILERFSAQQFPDLHSELNLSSLELGDSALYFCASSPQGQGAEKLFFGSGTQLSVL.

The chain carries TRBV2 and TRBJ2-1; 15 nucleotides align to TRBD2. The CDR3 is 16 amino acids. Trimming cost V 7 bases and J 16 bases; bases outside gene matches: 17. Germline-derived CDR1 and CDR2 are SNHLY and FYNNEI. As DNA, the CDR3 is TGTGCCAGCACTAAACTCAAAGGACTAGCGGGGGGGCCGTTCTTCTTC. Its protein is CASTKLKGLAGGPFFF. The whole variable domain, remainder taken from reference TRBV2 and TRBJ2-1, is EPEVTQTPSHQVTQMGQEVILRCVPISNHLYFYWYRQILGQKVEFLVSFYNNEISEKSEIFDDQFSVERPDGSNFTLKIRSTKLEDSAMYFCASTKLKGLAGGPFFFGPGTRLTVL.

V and J are TRBV10-3 and TRBJ1-2, with D uncertain. CDR1 is ENHRY and CDR2 is SYGVKD in the germline V gene. The CDR3 sequence is 16 residues long. The ends were cut back, 3 bases at V and 5 bases at J, with 19 bases in the middle. This CDR3 is CAISELVRNPRYGYTF. As DNA, the CDR3 is TGTGCCATCAGTGAACTCGTGAGGAATCCGAGATATGGCTACACCTTC.